The rows below give T cell receptor beta chains drawn from one sample of a study of CD8 T cells in Susac syndrome. One entry per CDR3 protein results from TCRdb running MiXCR on the immunoSEQ multiplex PCR reads. In the table there are some 190,000 distinct CDR3 sequences, 85% to 95% of which are singletons. Input material: CD4+ T cells from PBMCs. Source of these receptors: a human donor in good health. The CDR3 runs from the conserved cysteine through the conserved F or W.

CASSELAGGNNEQFF	TRBV25-1	TRBJ2-1
CASSFGRGAQETQYF	TRBV5-4	TRBJ2-5
CASSQDLGNTEAFF	TRBV14	TRBJ1-1
CASSQASLNYNEQFF	TRBV3-1	TRBJ2-1
CASRSIWDSHSYNEQFF	TRBV6-1	TRBJ2-1
CASSDVRDRGRNTIYF	TRBV9	TRBJ1-3
CSASSFSSGGLAGYNEQFF	TRBV20-1	TRBJ2-1
CASSLGSGELFF	TRBV5-1	TRBJ2-2
CASSFPNQPQHF	TRBV7-2	TRBJ1-5
CATSRDAAGEETQYF	TRBV15	TRBJ2-5
CASSRSTGANTEAFF	TRBV11-3	TRBJ1-1
CASSQEVTRRGETQYF	TRBV4-3	TRBJ2-5
CASSLALPKSEQFF	TRBV27	TRBJ2-1
CATSDLLQTQYF	TRBV24-1	TRBJ2-5
CASSQQTGAAFF	TRBV3-1	TRBJ1-1
CASSNPGQRDGYTF	TRBV6-6	TRBJ1-2
CAWSATGNTEAFF	TRBV30	TRBJ1-1
CSVEDDRGRLAGGRQYF	TRBV29-1	TRBJ2-4
CASSQDRDWNSPLHF	TRBV4-3	TRBJ1-6
CASSVRDRETEQFF	TRBV2	TRBJ2-1
CATSDSGTGGREQFF	TRBV24-1	TRBJ2-1
CSAGGTSNTGELFF	TRBV20-1	TRBJ2-2
CASSYHPRTDEAFF	TRBV6-5	TRBJ1-1
CASTLGGGNQPQHF	TRBV12-3/TRBV12-4	TRBJ1-5
CASSNGRPGTDTQYF	TRBV5-1	TRBJ2-3
CASSTPDREHEQYF	TRBV21-1	TRBJ2-7
CASSGRGNTQYF	TRBV6-5	TRBJ2-3
CAWSTGTGVRSTYNEQFF	TRBV30	TRBJ2-1
CASSYGTGYNEQFF	TRBV6-2/TRBV6-3	TRBJ2-1
CATSGSSDTQYF	TRBV24-1	TRBJ2-3
CASSLYGVTLNTEAFF	TRBV27	TRBJ1-1
CSGMDRGDYGYTF	TRBV29-1	TRBJ1-2
CASSLTIRGDTQYF	TRBV12-3/TRBV12-4	TRBJ2-3
CASSGAGGKEKLFF	TRBV27	TRBJ1-4
CASSWGAGTDTQYF	TRBV27	TRBJ2-3
CASLPDRDLNIQYF	TRBV6-6	TRBJ2-4
CSARSPSGKVNEQFF	TRBV20-1	TRBJ2-1
CSVRAARLTDTQYF	TRBV29-1	TRBJ2-3
CASSATLGQFF	TRBV7-9	TRBJ2-1
CASRTGTTNEKLFF	TRBV6-5	TRBJ1-4
CASSLLTTGDGYTF	TRBV6-5	TRBJ1-2
CASSKAGADDYTF	TRBV9	TRBJ1-2
CASSFPFGEQFF	TRBV6-2/TRBV6-3	TRBJ2-1
CASSLGSDTEAFF	TRBV7-9	TRBJ1-1